This T cell receptor (beta chain) was found in a study of CD8 T cells in Susac syndrome. The CDR3 contains 12 residues. The ends were cut back, 3 bases at V and 8 bases at J, with 11 bases in the middle. CDR1 is SGDLS, CDR2 YYNGEE, per germline. Sequencing of TCR beta was performed on blood CD8+ and CD4+ T cells. The multiple sclerosis control cohort comprised treatment-naive individuals presenting with stable or active relapsing-remitting disease. An amount of RNA that ranged from roughly 0.45 to 1 ug was reverse transcribed with random hexamers. Multiplex PCR with immunoSEQ amplified the TCR beta CDR3 across 54 Vbeta and 13 Jbeta. TCRdb processed the immunoSEQ multiplex PCR reads anew with MiXCR; each CDR3 protein has one entry. This sample has some 52,000 distinct CDR3 sequences, with 93% found just once. Study-level results: The authors acknowledged that the study's TCR sequencing and HLA analysis involved relatively few individuals.

About this clonotype itself: What it recognizes is unknown.

This TCR came from a human donor with multiple sclerosis. This chain uses TRBV9 with TRBJ1-1; perhaps TRBD1 as D (5 bases). Sequenced input: CD8+ T cells from PBMCs. In DNA form, the CDR3 reads TGTGCCAGCAGCGGCGGGGCTTCCGAAGCTTTCTTT. Translation: CASSGGASEAFF.